What follows is one T cell receptor beta chain and its context. No antigen is known for it. The source of the sample is a study of post-analysis software for immune sequencing data. Regarding the study as a whole: Strong co-clustering by F measure was seen for same-batch samples.

Presence of unique molecular identifiers characterized the TCR beta cDNA libraries. In TCRdb, the PCR reads were re-called with MiXCR into one record per CDR3 protein. The profile shows approximately 730,000 distinct CDR3 sequences, under 60% of them singletons. The TCR sequence derives from a girl between 10 and 17 years old with multiple sclerosis. The specimen was blood.

The CDR3 DNA is TGTGCCAGCAGCACTCAGGGGGATACGCAGTATTTT. Translation: CASSTQGDTQYF. This sequence joins TRBV7-2 and TRBJ2-3; D is possibly TRBD1 (6 bases). In germline, CDR1 is SGHTA, CDR2 FQGNSA. There are 12 residues in the CDR3. Trimming removed 5 bases at V and 6 bases at J, with 9 bases between.